One sample yielded the 25 T cell receptor beta chains listed below, sequenced in a study of cytomegalovirus exposure and HLA in healthy donors. The primer mix had 60 Vbeta and 13 Jbeta primers. Sequencing used immunoSEQ multiplex PCR; TCRdb keeps in-frame clones, though not all of them. The profile shows roughly 200,000 clones, around 77% of them singletons. Specimen: PBMCs. These receptors all come from a man in his 60s in good health and CMV-seronegative.

In this sample, this clone turned up a few times. Relative to the germline gene, one junction end is altered; a read error may explain this. The chain has TRBV4-1 and TRBJ1-6; D possibly corresponds to TRBD1 (5 bases). This CDR3 spans 16 amino acids. Germline V gene sequence: CDR1 MGHRA, CDR2 YSYEKL. CDR3 sequence reads: CASSQVGDSYNSPLNF. DNA for the CDR3: TGCGCCAGCAGCCAAGTTGGGGACTCCTATAATTCACCCCTCAACTTT.

CDR3 region: CASSPLGLAAVTDTQYF. The CDR3 DNA reads as TGTGCCAGCAGCCCCCTAGGGCTAGCGGCCGTCACAGATACGCAGTATTTT. This chain connects TRBV6-4 to TRBJ2-3, with 7 positions matching TRBD2. The J segment lost 2 bases and the V segment lost 6 bases, leaving 14 bases of the junction unmatched. Germline CDR1 and CDR2: MRHNA and SNTAGT. The length of the CDR3 is 17 residues.

Concerning this clone: The germline gene is not matched at one end of the junction; a read error may be the cause. The chain is built from TRBV7-9 and TRBJ2-7; 10 bases fit TRBD1. Germline-derived CDR1 and CDR2 are SEHNR and FQNEAQ (reference sequence). The CDR3 has 16 amino acids. This chain's CDR3 is CSSSFPGQGSSYEQYF. The DNA of the CDR3 is TGTTCCAGCAGCTTCCCGGGACAGGGGAGCTCCTACGAGCAGTACTTC.

The gene calls are TRBV27 and TRBJ1-5, with TRBD1 identical over 10 bases. Germline V lookup: CDR1 MNHEY, CDR2 SMNVEV (reference sequence). This CDR3 contains 14 residues. V trimming: 5 bases; J trimming: 5 bases; junction bases outside the gene matches: 3. DNA of the CDR3: TGTGCCAGCAGTACGACAGGGGGCCATCAGCCCCAGCATTTT. Its protein is CASSTTGGHQPQHF.

This chain uses TRBV4-1 with TRBJ2-3, with a tentative D call TRBD2 (6 bases). Looked up from germline, CDR1 is MGHRA and CDR2 is YSYEKL. This CDR3 is 19 amino acids long. V lost 4 bases, J lost 2 bases, and 25 bases lay in between. The CDR3 DNA is TGCGCCAGCAGCCCTCGGGACGGGATTGCGGGGACCTACACAGATACGCAGTATTTT. Residues: CASSPRDGIAGTYTDTQYF.

The chain is built from TRBV7-2 and TRBJ2-3; the D is unclear. V shed 1 base and J shed 0 bases, with 8 bases lying between them. Germline lookup yields CDR1 SGHTA and CDR2 FQGNSA. The CDR3 is 15 residues long. Here the CDR3 reads CASSLGGTSTDTQYF. The CDR3 DNA is TGTGCCAGCAGCTTAGGCGGAACTAGCACAGATACGCAGTATTTT.

This clone has only one observation. CDR3: CASSVQAGPSYEQYF. DNA for the CDR3: TGTGCCAGCAGCGTACAGGCGGGACCCTCCTACGAGCAGTACTTC. The chain carries TRBV9 and TRBJ2-7; TRBD2 is a possible D gene (6 bases). This CDR3 comprises 15 residues. The V gene lost 1 base and the J gene lost 0 bases, with 11 bases spanning the gap. Germline V gene lookup returns CDR1 SGDLS and CDR2 YYNGEE.

This rearrangement joins TRBV5-8 to TRBJ1-1, with no clear D. Germline CDR1 and CDR2: SGHTS and YDEGEE. V was cut by 5 bases and J by 2 bases, with 10 bases left in between. CDR3 length: 13 residues. The CDR3 reads CASRRGTNTEAFF. The CDR3 DNA reads TGTGCCAGCAGACGAGGAACAAACACTGAAGCTTTCTTT.

V usage is TRBV9 and J usage is TRBJ1-5; 7 bases agree with TRBD1. This CDR3 contains 14 residues. J lost 3 bases, V lost 3 bases, and 3 bases had no gene match. Germline lookup yields CDR1 SGDLS and CDR2 YYNGEE. CDR3 DNA sequence: TGTGCCAGCAGCGAGACAGGGAACAATCAGCCCCAGCATTTT. Amino acids: CASSETGNNQPQHF. The whole variable domain, remainder taken from reference TRBV9 and TRBJ1-5, is DSGVTQTPKHLITATGQRVTLRCSPRSGDLSVYWYQQSLDQGLQFLIQYYNGEERAKGNILERFSAQQFPDLHSELNLSSLELGDSALYFCASSETGNNQPQHFGDGTRLSIL.

This clone was detected only once. The chain has TRBV4-1 and TRBJ2-7; 9 positions match TRBD1. Trimming at V came to 3 bases and at J to 5 bases, leaving 8 bases not matched to a gene. The CDR3 is 15 amino acids. The germline V gene encodes CDR1 MGHRA and CDR2 YSYEKL. Here the CDR3 reads CASSHIRDRDHEQYF. CDR3 nucleotide sequence: TGCGCCAGCAGCCACATCCGGGACAGGGACCACGAGCAGTACTTC.

The V and J genes are TRBV30 and TRBJ2-3; 10 positions match TRBD2. The trim removed 4 bases at V and 4 bases at J, leaving 8 bases unmatched. The CDR3 contains 15 residues. The germline V gene encodes CDR1 GTSNPN and CDR2 SVGIG (reference sequence). The CDR3, as DNA: TGTGCCTGGACCCGGGGGCTAGCGGGAGCAGATACGCAGTATTTT. This codes for CAWTRGLAGADTQYF. Filled out from reference TRBV30 and TRBJ2-3, the complete variable domain reads SQTIHQWPATLVQPVGSPLSLECTVEGTSNPNLYWYRQAAGRGLQLLFYSVGIGQISSEVPQNLSASRPQDRQFILSSKKLLLSDSGFYLCAWTRGLAGADTQYFGPGTRLTVL.

There are a few counts of this clone. The junction departs from germline at one end; a sequencing error may be responsible. The chain couples TRBV6-6 to TRBJ1-2; D unresolved. Germline-derived CDR1 and CDR2 are MNHNY and SVGAGI (reference sequence). This CDR3 contains 14 residues. The DNA for the CDR3 is TGTGCCAGCAGTTACTCGATTCTTCTAGTTGGAGAGGCCTTC. This sequence encodes CASSYSILLVGEAF.

Written as DNA, the CDR3 is TGTGCCAGCAGCCGAACTAGGGCCTCCTACAATGAGCAGTTCTTC. Its translation is CASSRTRASYNEQFF. This chain links TRBV4-2 with TRBJ2-1; a possible D gene is TRBD2 (5 bases). With 4 bases removed from V and 0 bases from J, the gap between germline ends came to 10 bases. This CDR3 region has 15 residues. Germline V gives CDR1 LGHNA, CDR2 YNFKEQ.

The genes are TRBV5-6 and TRBJ1-2; 10 nucleotides agree with TRBD1. J was trimmed by 4 bases and V by 4 bases; bases with no gene match: 7. This CDR3 has 15 residues. Germline loops: CDR1 SGHDT, CDR2 YYEEEE. In DNA, the CDR3 is TGTGCCAGCAGCAACATGGGACAGGGGCTCTATGGCTACACCTTC. This translates into CASSNMGQGLYGYTF. The full variable domain, completed using reference TRBV5-6 and TRBJ1-2, is DAGVTQSPTHLIKTRGQQVTLRCSPKSGHDTVSWYQQALGQGPQFIFQYYEEEERQRGNFPDRFSGHQFPNYSSELNVNALLLGDSALYLCASSNMGQGLYGYTFGSGTRLTVV.

V and J are TRBV5-8 and TRBJ2-7; TRBD1 matches at 9 bases. The germline gives CDR1 SGHTS, CDR2 YDEGEE. The junction had 4 bases not matched to a gene; V was cut back by 1 base and J by 5 bases. CDR3 length: 14 amino acids. The CDR3 bases are TGTGCCAGCAGCTTGCTACAGGGGGCGGACGAGCAGTACTTC. This gives the protein CASSLLQGADEQYF.

The chain has TRBV11-2 and TRBJ1-1; possible D gene TRBD1, 5 bases. In germline, CDR1 is SGHAT, CDR2 FQNNGV. CDR3 size: 12 residues. V was pared by 5 bases and J by 6 bases, with 10 bases between. CDR3 in amino acids: CASSLTGPEAFF. In nucleotides, the CDR3 is TGTGCCAGCAGCCTAACAGGTCCTGAAGCTTTCTTT.

V and J are TRBV6-5 and TRBJ2-3; no clear D. V lost 7 bases to trimming and J lost 2 bases, with 7 bases between them. Germline V gene data show CDR1 as MNHEY and CDR2 as SVGAGI. This CDR3 comprises 12 residues. Here the CDR3 reads CASKTYTDTQYF. Written as DNA, the CDR3 is TGTGCCAGCAAAACTTACACAGATACGCAGTATTTT.

The chain recombines TRBV6-9 with TRBJ2-7; the match to TRBD1 covers 8 bases. The CDR3 is made up of 17 amino acids. Unmatched junction bases numbered 11, after V lost 0 bases and J lost 4 bases. Germline CDR1 is MNHGY and CDR2 is SVAAGI. The CDR3 reads CASSYSSGTGLSYEQYF. The CDR3 nucleotides read TGTGCCAGCAGTTATTCCTCGGGGACAGGACTGTCTTACGAGCAGTACTTC.

V is TRBV4-2 and J is TRBJ2-5; D may be TRBD2 (5 bases). CDR1 is LGHNA and CDR2 is YNFKEQ in the germline V gene. The V and J ends lost 9 bases and 4 bases respectively, with 9 bases between them. This CDR3 is built from 11 residues. The CDR3 spells CASGSGETQYF. DNA of the CDR3: TGTGCCAGTGGGAGCGGAGAGACCCAGTACTTC.

This chain joins TRBV25-1 and TRBJ2-2; D not resolved. V shed 2 bases and J shed 5 bases, with 9 bases lying between them. CDR3 length: 14 residues. Germline V gene lookup returns CDR1 MGHDK and CDR2 SYGVNS. The DNA of the CDR3 is TGTGCCAGCAGTGAACTCTCCCTTACCGGGGAGCTGTTTTTT. It codes for CASSELSLTGELFF.

Details on this clone: The same CDR3 also results from other DNA sequences found in this sample. The CDR3 region has the DNA TGCGCCAGCAGCCAAGACAGGACTTCCTACAATGAGCAGTTCTTC. Amino acids: CASSQDRTSYNEQFF. The chain uses TRBV4-3 and TRBJ2-1; a weak D match, TRBD2 (5 bases). The ends were cut back, 0 bases at V and 1 base at J, with 7 bases in the middle. Germline loops: CDR1 LGHNA, CDR2 YSLEER. This CDR3 spans 15 amino acids.

The J gene is TRBJ2-7, the V gene TRBV19; weak D call: TRBD1 (6 bases). V lost 3 bases and J lost 1, with 19 bases in between. The CDR3 is 17 amino acids. Germline V gives CDR1 LNHDA, CDR2 SQIVND (reference sequence). CDR3 DNA: TGTGCCAGTAGTATTGGGCAACAGGGTGGTGGGTCCTACGAGCAGTACTTC. This encodes CASSIGQQGGGSYEQYF.

The rearrangement links TRBV5-4 to TRBJ2-7; tentatively, D is TRBD2 (5 bases). Germline values: CDR1 SGHNT, CDR2 YYREEE (reference sequence). V was trimmed by 3 bases and J by 6 bases, leaving 25 bases between them. The CDR3 covers 17 residues. This chain's CDR3 is CASSSARDRAGVFEQYF. As DNA, the CDR3 is TGTGCCAGCAGCTCCGCGAGGGATAGGGCAGGAGTGTTCGAGCAGTACTTC.

This sequence joins TRBV29-1 and TRBJ2-2; D gene uncertain. Germline CDR1 is SQVTM and CDR2 is ANQGSEA. Between the trimmed V and J ends, which lost 6 bases and 0 bases, there was a span of 8 bases. There are 13 residues in the CDR3. As DNA, the CDR3 is TGCAGCGTCCAGGTTGCGAACACCGGGGAGCTGTTTTTT. It is translated as CSVQVANTGELFF.

The V gene is TRBV7-2, the J gene TRBJ2-7, with 8 positions matching TRBD2. CDR3 length: 17 residues. Germline CDR1 reads SGHTA; CDR2 reads FQGNSA. Germline trimming cut 5 bases from V and 0 bases from J; bases unmatched to any gene: 12. The CDR3 DNA reads as TGTGCCAGCAGCCCCCGGGTACGCGGGGGGAGCTCCTACGAGCAGTACTTC. It translates to CASSPRVRGGSSYEQYF.